The 23 T cell receptor beta chains below come from one sample, sequenced in a study of CD8 T cells in ankylosing spondylitis. A single record per CDR3 protein comes from TCRdb applying MiXCR to the 5' RACE reads. The sample lists about 460,000 distinct CDR3 sequences, roughly 5.2% occurring once. Study conclusions and caveats: The study identified a TCR beta motif of under ten highly homologous variants that appeared characteristic of ankylosing spondylitis blood.

No antigens are known for them. Sequencing was carried out using blood, either unsorted or a sorted T cell fraction (not recorded which). Every receptor here comes from a male donor with ankylosing spondylitis.

This clonotype was found many times. This rearrangement joins TRBV6-2 or TRBV6-3 to TRBJ2-7, with 7 bases identical to TRBD1. Germline CDR1 MNHEY, CDR2 SVGEGT. This CDR3 spans 16 amino acids. Germline trimming cut 2 bases from V and 0 bases from J; bases unmatched to any gene: 7. For the CDR3, the DNA is TGTGCCAGCAGTTACCCCGGACAGGCCGCCTCCTACGAGCAGTACTTC. The encoded protein is CASSYPGQAASYEQYF.

This clonotype was found many times. The chain has TRBV5-1 and TRBJ2-4, with TRBD1 matching 9 bases. This CDR3 contains 16 residues. V was pared by 4 bases and J by 0 bases, with 5 bases of the junction left unmatched. Germline V gene lookup returns CDR1 SGHRS and CDR2 YFSETQ. CDR3 sequence: CASSRGQGLAKNIQYF. In DNA form, the CDR3 reads TGCGCCAGCAGCCGAGGACAGGGGCTAGCCAAAAACATTCAGTACTTC.

This clonotype was seen repeatedly, ten times or more. This chain connects TRBV7-9 to TRBJ2-7; 11 nucleotides match TRBD2. Germline V lookup: CDR1 SEHNR, CDR2 FQNEAQ (reference sequence). The CDR3 totals 15 residues. Germline trimming cut 5 bases from V and 3 bases from J; bases unmatched to any gene: 6. The CDR3 protein is CASSHVAGGFYEQYF. The CDR3 DNA reads TGTGCCAGCAGCCATGTAGCGGGGGGGTTCTACGAGCAGTACTTC. The complete variable domain, with remaining parts taken from reference TRBV7-9 and TRBJ2-7, reads DTGVSQNPRHKITKRGQNVTFRCDPISEHNRLYWYRQTLGQGPEFLTYFQNEAQLEKSRLLSDRFSAERPKGSFSTLEIQRTEQGDSAMYLCASSHVAGGFYEQYFGPGTRLTVT.

This clonotype was seen repeatedly, ten times or more. The genes are TRBV10-3 and TRBJ1-2; unclear D gene. The germline CDR1 and CDR2 sequences are ENHRY and SYGVKD. This CDR3 contains 13 residues. V lost 2 bases to trimming and J lost 6 bases, with 10 bases between them. CDR3 in amino acids: CAISEESDHGYTF. The CDR3 bases are TGTGCCATCAGTGAGGAAAGCGATCATGGCTACACCTTC.

This clonotype was found many times. The V and J genes are TRBV27 and TRBJ1-6; 10 bases match TRBD1. Germline trimming cut 4 bases from V and 11 bases from J; bases unmatched to any gene: 5. This CDR3 has 14 amino acids. The germline V gene has CDR1 MNHEY and CDR2 SMNVEV (reference sequence). CDR3 sequence: CASSSWTGGAPLHF. DNA of the CDR3: TGTGCCAGCAGTTCCTGGACAGGGGGTGCACCCCTCCACTTT.

This clonotype was detected many times. The V gene is TRBV12-3 or TRBV12-4, the J gene TRBJ1-4; TRBD1 matches 9 bases. V was pared by 4 bases and J by 7 bases, with 4 bases of the junction left unmatched. The CDR3 runs to 14 residues. CDR3 amino acids: CASSWGQGVEKLFF. The CDR3 DNA follows: TGTGCCAGCAGTTGGGGACAGGGTGTTGAAAAACTGTTTTTT.

Many counts were recorded for this clonotype. The chain carries TRBV12-3 or TRBV12-4 and TRBJ2-2, with TRBD2 matching over 13 bases. Unmatched junction bases numbered 4, after V lost 5 bases and J lost 7 bases. The CDR3 has 15 residues. In DNA form, the CDR3 reads TGTGCCAGCAGTACTAGCGGGAGGGCCGACGGGGAGCTGTTTTTT. Its protein product is CASSTSGRADGELFF.

This clonotype has a count of ten or more. This chain joins TRBV20-1 and TRBJ2-7; 8 nucleotides match TRBD1. Germline assignment: CDR1 DFQATT and CDR2 SNEGSKA (reference sequence). This CDR3 spans 15 amino acids. V was pared by 3 bases and J by 4 bases, with 11 bases of the junction left unmatched. CDR3 region: CSARTLTGVGYEQYF. CDR3 nucleotides: TGCAGTGCTAGGACCCTGACAGGGGTTGGGTACGAGCAGTACTTC.

This clonotype was counted ten times or more. Because the CDR3's place on the DNA is in doubt, the DNA is left out and the CDR3 is given as listed by TCRdb. The rearrangement joins TRBV7-8 to TRBJ2-7; the D call of TRBD1 is as the table states it, not checked on the DNA. Germline V gene data show CDR1 as SGHVS and CDR2 as FQNEAQ. The CDR3 numbers 12 amino acids, ends counted. CDR3 loop: CASSLVGGGSHF.

This clonotype was picked up many times. The genes are TRBV12-3 or TRBV12-4 and TRBJ1-2; perhaps TRBD1 as D (5 bases). The CDR3 spans 14 residues. Trimming removed 3 bases from V and 3 bases from J, with 11 bases in between. CDR3 loop: CASSFSGGDYGYTF. The CDR3 bases are TGTGCCAGCAGTTTCTCCGGGGGGGACTATGGCTACACCTTC.

In its sample, this clonotype was seen many times. This chain links TRBV10-3 with TRBJ2-1; 7 nucleotides align to TRBD2. J gave up 15 bases and V 4 bases, and 12 bases lay outside the gene matches. This CDR3 is built from 13 residues. The germline gives CDR1 ENHRY, CDR2 SYGVKD. The CDR3 DNA reads as TGTGCCATCAGTGCCCAGACTAGCCCCCACCCGTTCTTC. Its translation: CAISAQTSPHPFF.

This clonotype has ten or more counts. This chain links TRBV7-9 with TRBJ1-5; unclear D gene. Germline assignment: CDR1 SEHNR and CDR2 FQNEAQ (reference sequence). Trimming took 3 bases from V and 7 from J, leaving 16 bases between them. The CDR3 runs to 15 residues. The CDR3 loop reads CASSFGNRGKQPQHF. The CDR3 DNA reads TGTGCCAGCAGCTTTGGCAATCGGGGTAAGCAGCCCCAGCATTTT.

This clonotype has ten or more counts. The chain links TRBV7-8 to TRBJ2-3; a weak D match, TRBD2 (5 bases). The V gene lost 5 bases and the J gene lost 2 bases, with 14 bases spanning the gap. Looked up from germline, CDR1 is SGHVS and CDR2 is FQNEAQ. The CDR3 length is 15 residues. Here the CDR3 reads CASSRTLRNTDTQYF. Here the CDR3 DNA reads TGTGCCAGCAGCCGGACTCTGAGAAACACAGATACGCAGTATTTT. The complete variable domain, with remaining parts taken from reference TRBV7-8 and TRBJ2-3, reads GAGVSQSPRYKVAKRGQDVALRCDPISGHVSLFWYQQALGQGPEFLTYFQNEAQLDKSGLPSDRFFAERPEGSVSTLKIQRTQQEDSAVYLCASSRTLRNTDTQYFGPGTRLTVL.

The chain has TRBV20-1 and TRBJ2-1; the match to TRBD1 covers 9 bases. This CDR3 is built from 14 residues. The germline V gene encodes CDR1 DFQATT and CDR2 SNEGSKA (reference sequence). J lost 3 bases, V lost 8 bases, and 8 bases had no gene match. This CDR3 is CSSLRDRVYNEQFF. The CDR3 DNA reads as TGCAGTTCCCTCCGGGACAGGGTCTACAATGAGCAGTTCTTC.

This clonotype was counted at least ten times. V gene TRBV7-2 combines with J gene TRBJ2-7; TRBD2 might be the D (7 bases). The CDR3 contains 14 residues. Germline V gene data show CDR1 as SGHTA and CDR2 as FQGNSA. V dropped 2 bases and J dropped 3 bases, with 11 bases sitting between them. As DNA, the CDR3 is TGTGCCAGCAGCTTAAGGGAGGGGGGCTACGAGCAGTACTTC. This gives the protein CASSLREGGYEQYF.

The chain recombines TRBV7-2 with TRBJ2-5, with 10 bases lining up with TRBD1. Germline values: CDR1 SGHTA, CDR2 FQGNSA. The CDR3 is 16 residues long. V was clipped by 6 bases and J by 9 bases; unmatched bases: 16. The DNA for the CDR3 is TGTGCCAGCAGGAGACAGGGGGCGCTCTCAAATGAGGCCCAGTACTTC. This codes for CASRRQGALSNEAQYF.

This clonotype was recorded at least ten times. This sequence joins TRBV29-1 and TRBJ1-3; D remains ambiguous. Germline CDR1 reads SQVTM; CDR2 reads ANQGSEA. Trimming removed 5 bases at V and 3 bases at J, with 11 bases between. The CDR3 contains 13 residues. The CDR3 bases are TGCAGCGTTACTACAACTTATGGAAACACCATATATTTT. This codes for CSVTTTYGNTIYF.

This clonotype has only a few counts. The V call is TRBV7-9, the J call TRBJ2-1; D remains unclear. The CDR3 runs 15 residues. CDR1 and CDR2 from the germline V gene are SEHNR and FQNEAQ (reference sequence). V was pared by 0 bases and J by 7 bases, with 13 bases between. CDR3 DNA sequence: TGTGCCAGCAGCTTAGCGGTAGCCACGGGTAATGAGCAGTTCTTC. Translation gives CASSLAVATGNEQFF.

This clonotype was found many times. The chain couples TRBV7-9 to TRBJ2-5; D gene ambiguous. V lost 3 bases and J lost 0, with 2 bases in between. Germline values: CDR1 SEHNR, CDR2 FQNEAQ (reference sequence). The CDR3 contains 12 residues. For the CDR3, the DNA is TGTGCCAGCAGCTTCGACCAAGAGACCCAGTACTTC. This encodes CASSFDQETQYF. Together with reference TRBV7-9 and TRBJ2-5, the CDR3 gives the full variable domain: DTGVSQNPRHKITKRGQNVTFRCDPISEHNRLYWYRQTLGQGPEFLTYFQNEAQLEKSRLLSDRFSAERPKGSFSTLEIQRTEQGDSAMYLCASSFDQETQYFGPGTRLLVL.

Ten or more counts support this clonotype. This rearrangement joins TRBV28 to TRBJ2-3; 13 nucleotides line up with TRBD2. The CDR3 has 14 amino acids. V trimming: 6 bases; J trimming: 9 bases; junction bases outside the gene matches: 6. Germline loops: CDR1 MDHEN, CDR2 SYDVKM. CDR3 in amino acids: CASRDGLAGETQYF. Here the CDR3 DNA reads TGTGCCAGCAGGGACGGACTAGCGGGAGAGACGCAGTATTTT.

In this sample, this clonotype turned up many times. The chain is built from TRBV5-1 and TRBJ2-1, with D perhaps matching TRBD1 or TRBD2 (5 bases each). CDR3 length equals 14 residues. Germline lookup yields CDR1 SGHRS and CDR2 YFSETQ. Trimming removed 7 bases at V and 1 base at J, with 12 bases between. This CDR3 is CASLGTPSYNEQFF. Written as DNA, the CDR3 is TGCGCCAGCCTTGGGACCCCGTCCTACAATGAGCAGTTCTTC.

In its sample, this clonotype was seen many times. V usage is TRBV5-1 and J usage is TRBJ1-2; the D is unclear. Germline lookup yields CDR1 SGHRS and CDR2 YFSETQ. CDR3 length equals 13 residues. The V end lost 4 bases, the J end lost 3 bases, and 10 bases lay between the germline ends. The CDR3 protein is CASSEQTYYGYTF. The CDR3 DNA is TGCGCCAGCAGCGAGCAGACCTACTATGGCTACACCTTC.

Ten or more counts support this clonotype. The V and J genes are TRBV24-1 and TRBJ2-1; perhaps TRBD1 as D (6 bases). V was clipped by 4 bases and J by 9 bases, with 21 bases between them. This CDR3 contains 16 residues. The germline V gene has CDR1 KGHDR and CDR2 SFDVKD. The CDR3, as DNA: TGTGCCACCAGTGAACCGAACAGGGCCTCGGGGTTTGAGCAGTTCTTC. It yields the protein CATSEPNRASGFEQFF.